The 23 T cell receptor beta chains listed next were all sequenced from one sample in a study of blood T cell repertoires in COVID-19. TCRdb keeps only in-frame clones here, not all; method: immunoSEQ multiplex PCR. Among tens of thousands of clones listed, 84% were seen once. The sample was peripheral blood. The receptors derive from a man aged 55 to 69 with acute or convalescent COVID-19.

The chain joins TRBV2 to TRBJ2-3, with D possibly TRBD2 on 6 matching bases. The germline V gene has CDR1 SNHLY and CDR2 FYNNEI. This CDR3 is 14 amino acids long. V lost 6 bases and J lost 0, with 10 bases in between. The CDR3 is CASRAGLSTDTQYF. CDR3 nucleotide sequence: TGTGCCAGCAGAGCGGGCCTAAGCACAGATACGCAGTATTTT.

The chain uses TRBV2 and TRBJ1-5; no clear D. V shed 6 bases and J shed 5 bases, with 5 bases lying between them. This CDR3 spans 11 amino acids. Germline assignment: CDR1 SNHLY and CDR2 FYNNEI. In DNA, the CDR3 is TGTGCCAGCAGGTTAGATCAGCCCCAGCATTTT. This translates into CASRLDQPQHF.

V usage is TRBV5-1 and J usage is TRBJ1-2; TRBD1 agrees at 7 bases. Per germline, CDR1 SGHRS and CDR2 YFSETQ. V was clipped by 2 bases and J by 8 bases; unmatched bases: 15. This CDR3 has 16 residues. The CDR3 coding sequence is TGCGCCAGCAGCTTAAGGACAGGTGGAGGAGTATACGGCTACACCTTC. It codes for CASSLRTGGGVYGYTF.

This rearrangement joins TRBV18 to TRBJ2-5, with 9 bases lining up with TRBD2. This CDR3 is built from 16 residues. The J segment lost 4 bases and the V segment lost 5 bases, leaving 11 bases of the junction unmatched. CDR1 KGHSH and CDR2 LQKENI come from the germline V gene. The CDR3 nucleotides are TGTGCCAGCTCAGACGCTCTAGCGGGGCTTGCAGAGACCCAGTACTTC. It encodes CASSDALAGLAETQYF. Variable domain in full (rest from reference TRBV18 and TRBJ2-5): NAGVMQNPRHLVRRRGQEARLRCSPMKGHSHVYWYRQLPEEGLKFMVYLQKENIIDESGMPKERFSAEFPKEGPSILRIQQVVRGDSAAYFCASSDALAGLAETQYFGPGTRLLVL.

This chain links TRBV3-1 (or the pseudogene TRBV3-2) with TRBJ2-2; 9 nucleotides match TRBD2. Germline trimming cut 4 bases from V and 5 bases from J; bases unmatched to any gene: 5. Germline V gene data show CDR1 as LGHDT and CDR2 as YNNKEL (reference sequence). The CDR3 runs to 15 residues. CDR3 sequence reads: CASSRGLASTGELFF. The CDR3 DNA sequence: TGTGCCAGCAGCCGAGGACTAGCGTCGACCGGGGAGCTGTTTTTT.

The V gene is TRBV10-1, the J gene TRBJ2-7; TRBD2 might be the D (5 bases). This CDR3 has 16 amino acids. From germline, CDR1 is WNHNN and CDR2 SYGVQD (reference sequence). Trimming took 0 bases from V and 0 from J, leaving 12 bases between them. The CDR3 sequence: CASSESRERSSYEQYV. Here the CDR3 DNA reads TGCGCCAGCAGTGAGTCAAGGGAGAGGAGCTCCTACGAGCAGTACGTC.

The rearrangement joins TRBV21-1 to TRBJ2-1; the D call TRBD2 from the table was never checked on the DNA. TRBV21-1 constitutes a pseudogene. The CDR3 contains 11 residues. In nucleotides, the CDR3 is TGTGCCAGAGTCAAGCGGAGGGTGCAGTTCTTC. It is translated as CARVKRRVQFF.

The V call is TRBV27, the J call TRBJ2-4; 9 bases match TRBD1. Trimming took 8 bases from V and 1 from J; bases not matched to a gene: 6. Germline lookup yields CDR1 MNHEY and CDR2 SMNVEV (reference sequence). CDR3 length equals 15 residues. In nucleotides, the CDR3 is TGTGCCAGCGAAGACAGGGGGAGGGCCAAAAACATTCAGTACTTC. Translation: CASEDRGRAKNIQYF.

The gene calls are TRBV5-1 and TRBJ1-1, with a possible D match to TRBD1 (6 bases). Trimming took off 4 bases at V and 7 bases at J, with 17 bases between the two ends. Germline loops: CDR1 SGHRS, CDR2 YFSETQ. This CDR3 is built from 14 residues. The CDR3 spells CASSHDRQANEAFF. In DNA, the CDR3 is TGCGCCAGCAGCCACGACCGACAGGCTAATGAAGCTTTCTTT.

The rearrangement joins TRBV20-1 to TRBJ1-2; TRBD1 matches 7 bases. The junction had 5 bases not matched to a gene; V was cut back by 5 bases and J by 8 bases. This CDR3 region has 11 residues. Germline loops: CDR1 DFQATT, CDR2 SNEGSKA (reference sequence). The CDR3 sequence: CSALSTGGYTF. The CDR3 coding sequence is TGCAGTGCTCTCTCGACAGGGGGCTACACCTTC.

Written as DNA, the CDR3 is TGTGCCAGCAGCCTTACCGGGACTAAAGGGTCCTACGAGCAGTACTTC. Its translation is CASSLTGTKGSYEQYF. This chain uses TRBV5-5 with TRBJ2-7; 7 bases map to TRBD2. Germline V lookup: CDR1 SGHKS, CDR2 YYEKEE (reference sequence). Losses at the gene ends were 4 bases for V and 1 base for J; bases not matched to a gene: 11. The length of the CDR3 is 16 residues.

The rearrangement links TRBV5-1 to TRBJ2-1; 8 bases fit TRBD2. The CDR3 length is 15 residues. V lost 0 bases to trimming and J lost 7 bases; unmatched junction nucleotides: 6. CDR1 is SGHRS and CDR2 is YFSETQ in the germline V gene. The CDR3 reads CASSLVAGSWNEQFF. The CDR3 region has the DNA TGCGCCAGCAGCTTGGTAGCGGGGAGTTGGAATGAGCAGTTCTTC.

This clone was observed a handful of times. The rearrangement joins TRBV24-1 to TRBJ1-2; a weak D match, TRBD1 (5 bases). Deletions cut 1 base from V and 5 bases from J, with 25 bases between. CDR3 length: 19 amino acids. Germline CDR1 reads KGHDR; CDR2 reads SFDVKD. In DNA form, the CDR3 reads TGTGCCACCAGTGATTTCCCGAACACCCTGGGATTGACAGTATATGGCTACACCTTC. Protein: CATSDFPNTLGLTVYGYTF.

On this clone itself: An end of the junction differs from the germline gene, which may be a read error. CDR3 in DNA: TGTGCTAGCAGCTTTACACTGAACACTGAAGCTTTCTTT. Its protein product is CASSFTLNTEAFF. This rearrangement joins TRBV7-7 to TRBJ1-1; D call uncertain. The length of the CDR3 is 13 residues. Germline V gives CDR1 SSHAT, CDR2 FNYEAQ (reference sequence).

The V call is TRBV5-1, the J call TRBJ2-2, with D possibly matching TRBD1 (6 bases). The CDR3 is made up of 14 amino acids. Germline CDR1 and CDR2: SGHRS and YFSETQ. V lost 4 bases and J lost 7, with 14 bases in between. As DNA, the CDR3 is TGCGCCAGCAGCCAATCCGACAGGAGCGGGGAGCTGTTTTTT. Translated: CASSQSDRSGELFF.

The rearrangement uses TRBV4-1 and TRBJ2-6; D might be TRBD2 (5 bases). Germline-derived CDR1 and CDR2 are MGHRA and YSYEKL. The V and J ends lost 4 bases and 2 bases respectively, with 9 bases between them. This CDR3 has 15 residues. The CDR3 spells CASSRWGAGANVLTF. CDR3 bases: TGCGCCAGCAGCCGATGGGGAGCTGGGGCCAACGTCCTGACTTTC.

The J gene is TRBJ1-5, the V gene TRBV7-2, with 8 bases identical to TRBD1. This CDR3 is 15 amino acids long. Germline V lookup: CDR1 SGHTA, CDR2 FQGNSA. V shed 5 bases and J 4 bases; nucleotides not matched to a gene: 7. CDR3 nucleotide sequence: TGTGCCAGCAGCGATCAAACAGGGGGTAATCAGCCCCAGCATTTT. Encoded protein: CASSDQTGGNQPQHF.

The gene calls are TRBV5-1 and TRBJ2-1; D is undetermined. From germline, CDR1 is SGHRS and CDR2 YFSETQ. The CDR3 runs 12 residues. V lost 4 bases, J lost 8 bases, and 10 bases lay in between. The CDR3 region has the DNA TGCGCCAGCAGCCCACGCGGCGATGAGCAGTTCTTC. Protein product: CASSPRGDEQFF.

This clone was found once. The rearrangement links TRBV6-4 to TRBJ2-6, with 12 positions matching TRBD1. Trimming cost V 6 bases and J 2 bases; bases outside gene matches: 5. Germline V CDR1 and CDR2: MRHNA, SNTAGT. The CDR3 contains 17 residues. The CDR3 protein is CASRAGTGGAGANVLTF. The CDR3 DNA reads as TGTGCCAGCAGAGCCGGGACAGGGGGCGCTGGGGCCAACGTCCTGACTTTC.

The V call is TRBV5-1, the J call TRBJ1-1; tentatively, D is TRBD1 (5 bases). The CDR3 contains 12 residues. Germline loops: CDR1 SGHRS, CDR2 YFSETQ. With 3 bases removed from V and 4 bases from J, the gap between germline ends came to 7 bases. CDR3 sequence reads: CASSSGGTEAFF. CDR3 DNA: TGCGCCAGCAGCTCGGGGGGCACTGAAGCTTTCTTT.

The chain carries TRBV2 and TRBJ1-1, with 7 nucleotides matching TRBD1. CDR3 length equals 14 residues. Germline loops: CDR1 SNHLY, CDR2 FYNNEI. With V trimmed by 6 bases and J by 6 bases, 10 bases remained unmatched. The CDR3 sequence: CASRRGGEVAEAFF. In DNA, the CDR3 is TGTGCCAGCAGGAGAGGGGGCGAGGTCGCTGAAGCTTTCTTT.

The chain joins TRBV6-5 to TRBJ2-3; 10 positions match TRBD2. Germline trimming cut 6 bases from V and 2 bases from J; bases unmatched to any gene: 5. CDR1 is MNHEY and CDR2 is SVGAGI in the germline V gene. The CDR3 consists of 15 residues. This chain's CDR3 is CASSPGLATTDTQYF. The CDR3 region has the DNA TGTGCCAGCAGCCCGGGACTAGCGACCACAGATACGCAGTATTTT.

The rearrangement links TRBV7-2 to TRBJ1-2; D is ambiguous. Trimming pared 8 bases from V and 1 base from J, leaving 17 bases between. The CDR3 has 15 residues. CDR1 is SGHTA, CDR2 FQGNSA, per germline. CDR3 region: CASATSASSNYGYTF. CDR3 coding DNA: TGTGCCAGCGCGACTTCGGCCAGCAGTAACTATGGCTACACCTTC.